This TCR beta chain was obtained from a study of beta chain features in type 1 diabetes. Looking at the study overall: Healthy donors and patients showed comparable age, gender and cell yields. Study-wide results and caveats: There was a moderate but significant shortening of TCRB CDR3s in all four CD4+ subsets of Type 1 diabetes patients.

About this clone itself: Antigen specificity is unknown.

Isolated RNA was reverse transcribed in full, so expressed TCRB transcripts were sequenced. Sequencing used immunoSEQ multiplex PCR; TCRdb keeps in-frame clones, though not all of them. This sample carries roughly 340,000 clones, about 14% of them seen once, and the ten largest clones take about 0.016%. The V gene's germline CDR1 is KGHSH and CDR2 LQKENI. The ends were cut back, 2 bases at V and 4 bases at J, with 8 bases in the middle. The CDR3 runs to 13 residues. The sample consisted of naive CD4+ T cells from blood. This clonotype originated in a woman in her late teens or twenties with type 1 diabetes. The genes are TRBV18 and TRBJ2-5, with unresolved D. The CDR3 DNA sequence: TGTGCCAGCTCACCATCACAGCCAGAGACCCAGTACTTC. It is translated as CASSPSQPETQYF. Full variable domain (remainder filled in from reference TRBV18 and TRBJ2-5): NAGVMQNPRHLVRRRGQEARLRCSPMKGHSHVYWYRQLPEEGLKFMVYLQKENIIDESGMPKERFSAEFPKEGPSILRIQQVVRGDSAAYFCASSPSQPETQYFGPGTRLLVL.